A single sample is the source of the 23 T cell receptor beta chains below, sequenced in a study of blood T cells in healthy people across ages. PCR was performed a second time for about 6 to 12 cycles using a sample-barcoded 5' primer and a J-beta primer mix. MiXCR, applied by TCRdb to the 5' RACE reads, yields one record per CDR3 protein. The repertoire holds under 2 million distinct CDR3 sequences, with roughly 32% as singletons. Sequenced: blood. Receptors originate from a woman aged 25 to 39 in good health.

V and J are TRBV19 and TRBJ2-1; TRBD2 matches at 9 bases. V was clipped by 2 bases and J by 4 bases; unmatched bases: 3. This CDR3 has 15 residues. CDR1 is LNHDA and CDR2 is SQIVND in the germline V gene (reference sequence). The CDR3 nucleotides read TGTGCCAGTAGTATACCTCTAGCGGGGTACAATGAGCAGTTCTTC. Residues: CASSIPLAGYNEQFF.

This clonotype has more than one count but fewer than ten. The chain has TRBV5-1 and TRBJ2-3; TRBD2 agrees at 7 bases. The CDR3 sequence is 16 residues long. Unmatched junction bases numbered 12, after V lost 6 bases and J lost 2 bases. CDR1 and CDR2 (germline): SGHRS, YFSETQ. CDR3 nucleotide sequence: TGCGCCAGCACTCTTGGGGCTAGCGGAAACACAGATACGCAGTATTTT. It encodes CASTLGASGNTDTQYF.

The CDR3 DNA sequence: TGCAGTGCTACCTTCCGGGACAGGGGGGATGCGCAGTACTTC. This codes for CSATFRDRGDAQYF. The chain employs TRBV20-1 and TRBJ2-7, with 11 bases aligning to TRBD1. This CDR3 contains 14 residues. Germline V gene sequence: CDR1 DFQATT, CDR2 SNEGSKA (reference sequence). The junction had 11 bases not matched to a gene; V was cut back by 4 bases and J by 9 bases.

The chain is built from TRBV27 and TRBJ2-5, with 8 bases that match TRBD1. The trim removed 6 bases at V and 1 base at J, leaving 1 base unmatched. CDR1 and CDR2 (germline): MNHEY, SMNVEV (reference sequence). The CDR3 is made up of 13 amino acids. The CDR3 nucleotides are TGTGCCAGCAGGGGACAGGCCCAAGAGACCCAGTACTTC. This encodes CASRGQAQETQYF.

The gene calls are TRBV29-1 and TRBJ1-2; the match to TRBD1 covers 8 bases. This CDR3 spans 13 amino acids. The ends lost 8 bases at V and 4 bases at J; junction bases unmatched: 9. The germline CDR1 and CDR2 sequences are SQVTM and ANQGSEA. The CDR3 loop is CSIHSTGVYGYTF. The CDR3, as DNA: TGCAGCATTCATTCGACAGGGGTCTATGGCTACACCTTC.

The table lists this clonotype with a few counts. The gene calls are TRBV5-1 and TRBJ2-3; 7 bases are shared with TRBD2. Germline CDR1 and CDR2: SGHRS and YFSETQ. The length of the CDR3 is 14 residues. Trimming took 5 bases from V and 2 from J; bases not matched to a gene: 5. This CDR3 is CASRSSGVTDTQYF. The CDR3 DNA follows: TGCGCCAGCAGGTCTAGCGGCGTCACAGATACGCAGTATTTT.

The chain has TRBV25-1 and TRBJ1-2, with D tentatively TRBD1 (6 bases). Germline assignment: CDR1 MGHDK and CDR2 SYGVNS. The CDR3 has 16 residues. Trimming shortened V by 2 bases and J by 0 bases, and 13 bases separated the two germline ends. This CDR3 is CASSEGRGIANYGYTF. CDR3 nucleotide sequence: TGTGCCAGCAGTGAAGGAAGGGGGATAGCTAACTATGGCTACACCTTC.

This clonotype was seen only a few times. The V gene is TRBV5-6, the J gene TRBJ2-1; D is possibly TRBD2 (6 bases). Germline V CDR1 and CDR2: SGHDT, YYEEEE. Trimming cost V 1 base and J 9 bases, with 14 bases left between them. CDR3 length: 14 residues. This CDR3 reads CASSLRLDNSEQFF. CDR3 bases: TGTGCCAGCAGCTTGCGACTAGATAATAGTGAGCAGTTCTTC.

The J gene is TRBJ1-5, the V gene TRBV29-1; D unresolved. CDR1 and CDR2 from the germline V gene are SQVTM and ANQGSEA. V was cut by 4 bases and J by 2 bases, with 15 bases left in between. The CDR3 loop spans 15 amino acids. The CDR3 coding sequence is TGCAGCGTTGCAGATGGGGTCCTTGGCAATCAGCCCCAGCATTTT. It specifies CSVADGVLGNQPQHF. The whole variable domain, remainder taken from reference TRBV29-1 and TRBJ1-5, is SAVISQKPSRDICQRGTSLTIQCQVDSQVTMMFWYRQQPGQSLTLIATANQGSEATYESGFVIDKFPISRPNLTFSTLTVSNMSPEDSSIYLCSVADGVLGNQPQHFGDGTRLSIL.

The chain employs TRBV10-3 and TRBJ1-2; 7 bases line up with TRBD1. Germline lookup yields CDR1 ENHRY and CDR2 SYGVKD. CDR3 size: 14 residues. The V and J ends lost 3 bases and 4 bases, in that order; junction bases with no gene match: 5. DNA for the CDR3: TGTGCCATCAGTGACGGGACAGAGTTCTATGGCTACACCTTC. Its translation: CAISDGTEFYGYTF.

This clonotype was detected many times. This chain links TRBV10-3 with TRBJ2-3; no definite D call. V lost 6 bases and J 2 bases, leaving 3 bases between the germline ends. The germline gives CDR1 ENHRY, CDR2 SYGVKD. The CDR3 has 11 amino acids. The CDR3 nucleotides read TGTGCCATCAGCACCACAGATACGCAGTATTTT. Its translation is CAISTTDTQYF.

The chain couples TRBV10-2 to TRBJ2-6; tentatively, D is TRBD1 or TRBD2 (6 bases each). The CDR3 is made up of 17 amino acids. Germline loops: CDR1 WSHSY, CDR2 SAAADI. V was pared by 9 bases and J by 4 bases, with 22 bases between. The CDR3 sequence is CASGGLATRGGANVLTF. In nucleotides, the CDR3 is TGCGCCAGTGGGGGGCTAGCGACGCGAGGAGGGGCCAACGTCCTGACTTTC.

V gene TRBV7-9 combines with J gene TRBJ2-7; weak D call: TRBD1 (6 bases). The J call could be wrong; TRBJ2-4 is a better fit for the DNA end. This CDR3 region has 18 residues. Looked up from germline, CDR1 is SEHNR and CDR2 is FQNEAQ (reference sequence). The CDR3 DNA reads as TGTGCCAGCAGCTTAGGATCCAGGGGTATCTCAGCCCGAAACATTCAGTACTTC. This encodes CASSLGSRGISARNIQYF.

This clonotype was seen at least ten times. V and J are TRBV10-3 and TRBJ2-1; TRBD2 agrees at 10 bases. The CDR3 sequence is 17 residues long. Germline assignment: CDR1 ENHRY and CDR2 SYGVKD. V lost 0 bases, J lost 0 bases, and 2 bases stayed unmatched. CDR3 DNA sequence: TGTGCCATCAGTGAGTCGGGACTAGCGAGCTCCTACAATGAGCAGTTCTTC. Residues: CAISESGLASSYNEQFF.

This clonotype was detected a few times. V gene TRBV14 combines with J gene TRBJ2-5; TRBD2 matches 10 bases. Germline V gives CDR1 SGHDN, CDR2 FVKESK. The CDR3 has 15 residues. V lost 5 bases to trimming and J lost 0 bases; unmatched junction nucleotides: 3. The CDR3: CASSRSGRDQETQYF. The CDR3 nucleotides read TGTGCCAGCAGCAGGAGCGGGAGGGACCAAGAGACCCAGTACTTC. Full variable domain (outside the CDR3, taken from reference TRBV14 and TRBJ2-5): EAGVTQFPSHSVIEKGQTVTLRCDPISGHDNLYWYRRVMGKEIKFLLHFVKESKQDESGMPNNRFLAERTGGTYSTLKVQPAELEDSGVYFCASSRSGRDQETQYFGPGTRLLVL.

The chain couples TRBV2 to TRBJ2-5; TRBD2 is a possible D gene (7 bases). Germline CDR1 is SNHLY and CDR2 is FYNNEI. The germline V and J ends were trimmed by 7 bases and 3 bases, with 18 bases remaining between them. CDR3 length: 15 amino acids. The CDR3 sequence: CASTDRREPEETQYF. As DNA, the CDR3 is TGTGCCAGCACCGACAGGCGGGAGCCTGAAGAGACCCAGTACTTC.

The chain employs TRBV20-1 and TRBJ2-3; 10 bases are a match to TRBD2. This CDR3 region has 17 residues. The germline V gene has CDR1 DFQATT and CDR2 SNEGSKA (reference sequence). With V trimmed by 6 bases and J by 3 bases, 15 bases remained unmatched. CDR3 protein: CSASTLILAGWTDTQYF. Here the CDR3 DNA reads TGCAGTGCCTCTACACTTATACTAGCGGGATGGACAGATACGCAGTATTTT.

The chain couples TRBV28 to TRBJ2-1; TRBD1 matches at 9 bases. CDR1 and CDR2 from the germline V gene are MDHEN and SYDVKM. CDR3 length: 13 amino acids. Losses at the gene ends were 8 bases for V and 6 bases for J; bases not matched to a gene: 5. The DNA for the CDR3 is TGTGCCAGCTTGGGGGACAGGGCCAATGAGCAGTTCTTC. Translation: CASLGDRANEQFF.

This clonotype was counted many times. The chain joins TRBV29-1 to TRBJ2-7; maybe TRBD2 (6 bases). The CDR3 has 14 residues. Looked up from germline, CDR1 is SQVTM and CDR2 is ANQGSEA. V dropped 3 bases and J dropped 4 bases, with 16 bases sitting between them. The CDR3 loop is CSVDGGQGGYEQYF. CDR3 nucleotide sequence: TGCAGCGTTGATGGAGGGCAGGGAGGATACGAGCAGTACTTC.

The rearrangement uses TRBV28 and TRBJ2-3; a possible D gene is TRBD2 (5 bases). With 5 bases removed from V and 4 bases from J, the gap between germline ends came to 19 bases. The CDR3 is 16 amino acids. In germline, CDR1 is MDHEN, CDR2 SYDVKM. The CDR3 sequence: CASSDRDPLTSDTQYF. Here the CDR3 DNA reads TGTGCCAGCAGTGACCGGGATCCCCTTACTTCAGATACGCAGTATTTT.

In this sample, this clonotype turned up many times. This chain links TRBV29-1 with TRBJ2-7, with 7 bases matching TRBD2. V was pared by 8 bases and J by 3 bases, with 13 bases of the junction left unmatched. CDR1 SQVTM and CDR2 ANQGSEA come from the germline V gene. This CDR3 is 14 amino acids long. CDR3 region: CSSAEGRVVYEQYF. The CDR3 bases are TGCAGCTCGGCCGAAGGGAGGGTAGTCTACGAGCAGTACTTC.

This clonotype was counted once. The gene calls are TRBV27 and TRBJ2-1; D unclear. V lost 5 bases and J 4 bases, leaving 15 bases between the germline ends. This CDR3 is 15 amino acids long. Looked up from germline, CDR1 is MNHEY and CDR2 is SMNVEV (reference sequence). This chain's CDR3 is CASSPMRLAYNEQFF. Here the CDR3 DNA reads TGTGCCAGCAGTCCCATGAGGCTGGCTTACAATGAGCAGTTCTTC.

A remark on this clonotype: Sequence at one end of the junction differs from germline and may be a read error. The chain links TRBV4-1 to TRBJ2-1; 13 bases map to TRBD2. Germline V lookup: CDR1 MGHRA, CDR2 YSYEKL. CDR3 length: 15 amino acids. The CDR3 DNA sequence: TGCACCAGCAGCCAAACTAGCGGGGGGGCCTATGAGCAGTTCTTC. It specifies CTSSQTSGGAYEQFF.